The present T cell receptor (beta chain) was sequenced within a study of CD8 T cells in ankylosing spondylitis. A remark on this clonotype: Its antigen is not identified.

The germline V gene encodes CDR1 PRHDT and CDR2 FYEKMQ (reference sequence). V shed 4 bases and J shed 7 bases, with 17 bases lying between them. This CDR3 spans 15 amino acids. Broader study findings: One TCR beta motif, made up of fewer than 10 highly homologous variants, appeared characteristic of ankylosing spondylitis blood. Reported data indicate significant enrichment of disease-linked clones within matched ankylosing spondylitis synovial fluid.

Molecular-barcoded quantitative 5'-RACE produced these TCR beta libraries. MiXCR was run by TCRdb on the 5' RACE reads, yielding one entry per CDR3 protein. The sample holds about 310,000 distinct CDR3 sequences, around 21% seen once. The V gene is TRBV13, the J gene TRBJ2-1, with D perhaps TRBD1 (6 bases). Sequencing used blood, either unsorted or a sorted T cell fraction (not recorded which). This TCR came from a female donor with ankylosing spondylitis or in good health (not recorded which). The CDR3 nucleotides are TGTGCCAGCAGCTCCAGGGGCTTGTTGTATAATGAGCAGTTCTTC. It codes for CASSSRGLLYNEQFF.